Each of the 26 T cell receptor beta chains below was sequenced from the same sample in a study of blood T cell repertoires in COVID-19. The protocol was immunoSEQ multiplex PCR, while the TCRdb copy is restricted to in-frame clones and leaves out a portion. Of approximately 80,000 clones in the sample, around three quarters are singletons; the top ten hold less than 7.5%. The sample consisted of peripheral blood. The receptor set was obtained from a man in his forties or fifties with active or convalescent COVID-19.

The chain uses TRBV5-1 and TRBJ1-2; 10 nucleotides match TRBD1. CDR1 is SGHRS, CDR2 YFSETQ, per germline. The V and J ends lost 4 bases and 3 bases, in that order; junction bases with no gene match: 9. This CDR3 has 16 residues. This CDR3 is CASSMRQGAVDYGYTF. The CDR3 nucleotides are TGCGCCAGCAGCATGAGACAGGGGGCAGTCGACTATGGCTACACCTTC.

This clone was seen a few times. CDR3 bases: TGTGCCAGCAGCCGGCCCGGGACAGGATTACAATATGAGCAGTTCTTC. Translated, it gives CASSRPGTGLQYEQFF. The V call is TRBV14, the J call TRBJ2-1; 8 nucleotides align to TRBD1. V was clipped by 4 bases and J by 8 bases; unmatched bases: 13. CDR3 length: 16 residues. Per germline, CDR1 SGHDN and CDR2 FVKESK.

The sample holds one count of this clone. The chain recombines TRBV2 with TRBJ1-4; 7 bases are shared with TRBD1. Germline V gene data show CDR1 as SNHLY and CDR2 as FYNNEI. The length of the CDR3 is 16 residues. V trimming: 4 bases; J trimming: 8 bases; junction bases outside the gene matches: 13. CDR3 protein: CASSADRRVGWEKLFF. The CDR3 DNA reads TGTGCCAGCAGTGCGGACAGGCGGGTGGGATGGGAAAAACTGTTTTTT.

The chain uses TRBV19 and TRBJ2-1; 8 bases match TRBD2. The CDR3 totals 15 residues. Losses at the gene ends were 4 bases for V and 5 bases for J; bases not matched to a gene: 7. Germline CDR1 and CDR2: LNHDA and SQIVND (reference sequence). The CDR3 here is CASSTLSGEHNEQFF. CDR3 sequence (DNA): TGTGCCAGTAGTACCCTTAGCGGGGAACACAATGAGCAGTTCTTC.

The chain couples TRBV21-1 to TRBJ2-3; whether TRBD2, the table's D call, matches the DNA was not checked. TRBV21-1 is termed a pseudogene. CDR3 length equals 16 residues. Here the CDR3 DNA reads TGTGCCACGCCCACTAGCGGGGCGTTGACGACAGATACGCAGTATTTT. Protein sequence: CATPTSGALTTDTQYF.

For this clone: This sample includes further DNA sequences coding for the same CDR3. The chain uses TRBV10-1 and TRBJ2-7, with 14 nucleotides matching TRBD2. The V and J ends lost 2 bases and 0 bases, in that order; junction bases with no gene match: 3. Germline V gives CDR1 WNHNN, CDR2 SYGVQD (reference sequence). The CDR3 has 17 amino acids. The CDR3 protein is CASSEGLAGGLSYEQYF. The CDR3 nucleotides read TGCGCCAGCAGTGAGGGACTAGCGGGGGGCCTCTCCTACGAGCAGTACTTC.

The J gene is TRBJ2-1, the V gene TRBV9; D is ambiguous. CDR1 and CDR2 from the germline V gene are SGDLS and YYNGEE. This CDR3 has 15 amino acids. Trimming removed 0 bases from V and 0 bases from J, with 7 bases in between. The CDR3 is CASSVATHSYNEQFF. The CDR3 nucleotides read TGTGCCAGCAGCGTAGCCACACACTCCTACAATGAGCAGTTCTTC. The whole variable domain, filled in from reference TRBV9 and TRBJ2-1, reads DSGVTQTPKHLITATGQRVTLRCSPRSGDLSVYWYQQSLDQGLQFLIQYYNGEERAKGNILERFSAQQFPDLHSELNLSSLELGDSALYFCASSVATHSYNEQFFGPGTRLTVL.

The chain links TRBV9 to TRBJ1-4; D not resolved. Germline CDR1 reads SGDLS; CDR2 reads YYNGEE. CDR3 size: 13 residues. V was cut by 7 bases and J by 2 bases, with 9 bases left in between. The CDR3 sequence: CASAPGTNEKLFF. The CDR3 nucleotides read TGTGCCAGCGCCCCGGGGACTAATGAAAAACTGTTTTTT.

Here the CDR3 reads CASSLDREGQPQHF. The CDR3 region has the DNA TGTGCCAGCAGCTTAGACAGGGAGGGACAGCCCCAGCATTTT. This chain links TRBV7-8 with TRBJ1-5, with D possibly TRBD1 on 6 matching bases. V was cut by 1 base and J by 7 bases, with 11 bases left in between. The CDR3 totals 14 residues. Germline V lookup: CDR1 SGHVS, CDR2 FQNEAQ.

CDR3 DNA sequence: TGTGCCAGCTCATTCTCGCAGGGATTGAACACTGAAGCTTTCTTT. It specifies CASSFSQGLNTEAFF. The chain couples TRBV18 to TRBJ1-1, with a weak D call TRBD1 (5 bases). From germline, CDR1 is KGHSH and CDR2 LQKENI. The CDR3 spans 15 residues. V gave up 5 bases and J gave up 0 bases, with 13 bases separating them.

This clone was seen a few times. This sample also contains other DNA sequences that code for the same CDR3. This chain links TRBV11-2 with TRBJ2-5; D unclear. CDR1 is SGHAT, CDR2 FQNNGV, per germline. Trimming took off 2 bases at V and 1 base at J, with 5 bases between the two ends. CDR3 length: 13 residues. This chain's CDR3 is CASSLNSQETQYF. Written as DNA, the CDR3 is TGTGCCAGCAGCTTAAACAGCCAAGAGACCCAGTACTTC.

The chain is built from TRBV28 and TRBJ1-6; D is unclear. The CDR3 length is 11 residues. Germline V gene lookup returns CDR1 MDHEN and CDR2 SYDVKM. V lost 3 bases, J lost 10 bases, and 4 bases lay in between. The chain's CDR3 is CASSFRSPLHF. The CDR3 nucleotides read TGTGCCAGCAGTTTCAGGTCACCCCTCCACTTT.

The chain uses TRBV6-6 and TRBJ1-4; unclear D gene. The length of the CDR3 is 13 residues. Per germline, CDR1 MNHNY and CDR2 SVGAGI (reference sequence). The V end lost 6 bases, the J end lost 3 bases, and 8 bases lay between the germline ends. The CDR3 nucleotides are TGTGCCAGCAGCCGGGGTGCTAATGAAAAACTGTTTTTT. Its translation is CASSRGANEKLFF.

This clone was found a few times. The chain uses TRBV27 and TRBJ2-2; D remains unclear. V was cut by 0 bases and J by 6 bases, with 11 bases left in between. This CDR3 region has 15 residues. The germline gives CDR1 MNHEY, CDR2 SMNVEV (reference sequence). The CDR3 nucleotides are TGTGCCAGCAGTTTATCGGGCTGGGTATCCGGGGAGCTGTTTTTT. Its translation: CASSLSGWVSGELFF.

This rearrangement joins TRBV29-1 to TRBJ1-1; D remains ambiguous. V lost 7 bases and J lost 5, with 29 bases in between. The CDR3 sequence is 17 residues long. The germline V gene has CDR1 SQVTM and CDR2 ANQGSEA. The CDR3 loop is CSAKLPREGLGPTEAFF. The CDR3 bases are TGCAGCGCGAAGCTCCCGAGGGAGGGTCTGGGCCCGACTGAAGCTTTCTTT.

This rearrangement joins TRBV7-3 to TRBJ2-3; D call uncertain. V shed 5 bases and J shed 0 bases, with 3 bases lying between them. The CDR3 extends over 12 amino acids. Germline V CDR1 and CDR2: SGHTA, FQGTGA. CDR3 amino acids: CASSPSTDTQYF. CDR3 sequence (DNA): TGTGCCAGCAGCCCTAGCACAGATACGCAGTATTTT.

The sample holds a few counts of this clone. This chain joins TRBV2 and TRBJ1-1; D may be TRBD1 (6 bases). The CDR3 is 14 amino acids. CDR1 SNHLY and CDR2 FYNNEI come from the germline V gene. V lost 9 bases and J lost 2, with 16 bases in between. The CDR3 reads CARSRGALNTEAFF. CDR3 nucleotides: TGTGCCAGGTCCCGGGGGGCCCTTAACACTGAAGCTTTCTTT.

At least ten counts were recorded for this clone. This chain connects TRBV29-1 to TRBJ1-3; 7 bases align to TRBD1. This CDR3 contains 15 residues. V lost 6 bases and J lost 0; bases outside the gene matches: 8. Germline V gene lookup returns CDR1 SQVTM and CDR2 ANQGSEA. The DNA for the CDR3 is TGCAGCGTCATACAGGGGCCCTACTCTGGAAACACCATATATTTT. It yields the protein CSVIQGPYSGNTIYF.

The chain employs TRBV6-2 or TRBV6-3 and TRBJ2-2, with TRBD2 as a possible D gene (6 bases). Germline V gene lookup returns CDR1 MNHEY and CDR2 SVGEGT. The CDR3 extends over 16 amino acids. Deletions cut 6 bases from V and 6 bases from J, with 20 bases between. The DNA for the CDR3 is TGTGCCAGCAGCCGACCCGGACTATCCTCGGCCGGGGAGCTGTTTTTT. Translation: CASSRPGLSSAGELFF.

The chain uses TRBV2 and TRBJ1-4; no reliable D call. The germline CDR1 and CDR2 sequences are SNHLY and FYNNEI. The CDR3 sequence is 15 residues long. V was clipped by 3 bases and J by 5 bases, with 13 bases between them. The CDR3 DNA reads TGTGCCAGCAGTGACCCTAGCCCGGCCAATGAAAAACTGTTTTTT. Translated: CASSDPSPANEKLFF.

The chain couples TRBV6-5 to TRBJ1-1, with D uncertain. This CDR3 spans 15 amino acids. V was pared by 1 base and J by 0 bases, with 9 bases between. Germline lookup yields CDR1 MNHEY and CDR2 SVGAGI. CDR3 in amino acids: CASSYWATLNTEAFF. The CDR3 DNA is TGTGCCAGCAGTTACTGGGCGACCTTGAACACTGAAGCTTTCTTT.

CDR3 coding DNA: TGTGCCAGCAGCCAAGCTCTTCCCCCTGAAGCTTTCTTT. As protein: CASSQALPPEAFF. The V and J genes are TRBV3-1 (or the pseudogene TRBV3-2) and TRBJ1-1; D remains unclear. This CDR3 has 13 residues. V was shortened by 1 base and J by 6 bases, with 9 bases between the two germline ends. CDR1 is LGHDT and CDR2 is YNNKEL in the germline V gene (reference sequence).

This sequence joins TRBV6-5 and TRBJ2-7; possible D gene TRBD2, 5 bases. CDR3 length: 14 residues. V lost 8 bases to trimming and J lost 3 bases, with 17 bases between them. Per the germline V gene, CDR1 is MNHEY and CDR2 is SVGAGI. The CDR3: CASARAGPSYEQYF. CDR3 DNA: TGTGCCAGCGCGAGGGCAGGACCTAGCTACGAGCAGTACTTC.

This clone has only one observation. The CDR3 is CASSQESANPGNTIYF. The CDR3 nucleotides are TGTGCCAGCAGCCAAGAATCCGCTAACCCCGGAAACACCATATATTTT. This chain links TRBV3-1 (or the pseudogene TRBV3-2) with TRBJ1-3, with D unresolved. V lost 0 bases and J lost 4, with 13 bases in between. CDR3 size: 16 residues. The germline CDR1 and CDR2 sequences are LGHDT and YNNKEL (reference sequence).

This clone has a single count. The J gene is TRBJ1-1, the V gene TRBV4-1; 9 bases map to TRBD1. Germline V CDR1 and CDR2: MGHRA, YSYEKL. The trim removed 4 bases at V and 6 bases at J, leaving 9 bases unmatched. The CDR3 is made up of 15 amino acids. The CDR3 bases are TGCGCCAGCAGCCCAAGGAGTACAGGGGGCTCTGAAGCTTTCTTT. This codes for CASSPRSTGGSEAFF.

The chain links TRBV4-2 to TRBJ1-2, with 12 bases matching TRBD1. The CDR3 runs 15 residues. Germline CDR1 is LGHNA and CDR2 is YNFKEQ. V shed 0 bases and J 7 bases; nucleotides not matched to a gene: 3. The CDR3: CASSQDRDRGPGYTF. The DNA of the CDR3 is TGTGCCAGCAGCCAAGATCGGGACAGGGGGCCTGGCTACACCTTC.